Below are 28 T cell receptor beta chains sequenced from a single sample in a study of blood T cell repertoires in COVID-19. Clones were read by immunoSEQ multiplex PCR, and TCRdb kept only the in-frame ones, dropping some. The table records about 210,000 clones, 75% to 85% of them present only once. Input material: peripheral blood. Receptors were obtained from a woman in her seventies with COVID-19, enrolled during active disease.

The chain is built from TRBV28 and TRBJ1-2, with D possibly matching TRBD1 (6 bases). The CDR3 runs 15 residues. The germline V gene has CDR1 MDHEN and CDR2 SYDVKM. Trimming left V 1 base short and J 1 base short, with 10 bases between. DNA for the CDR3: TGTGCCAGCAGTTTATTGGCAGGGGATAACTATGGCTACACCTTC. Protein product: CASSLLAGDNYGYTF.

V is TRBV29-1 and J is TRBJ2-7, with TRBD1 matching over 8 bases. Trimming removed 5 bases from V and 4 bases from J; junction bases left unmatched: 13. The germline gives CDR1 SQVTM, CDR2 ANQGSEA. The CDR3 totals 15 residues. CDR3 sequence reads: CSVLAGTGGGYEQYF. DNA of the CDR3: TGCAGCGTTTTAGCCGGGACAGGCGGCGGTTACGAGCAGTACTTC.

The chain carries TRBV3-1 (or the pseudogene TRBV3-2) and TRBJ1-6; the D is unclear. Germline values: CDR1 LGHDT, CDR2 YNNKEL (reference sequence). Between the trimmed V and J ends, which lost 4 bases and 5 bases, there was a span of 9 bases. The CDR3 extends over 14 amino acids. CDR3 sequence: CASSPPRDNSPLHF. In DNA form, the CDR3 reads TGTGCCAGCAGCCCCCCCCGGGATAATTCACCCCTCCACTTT.

The V gene is TRBV24-1, the J gene TRBJ2-3, with a weak D call TRBD2 (6 bases). Trimming cost V 0 bases and J 3 bases, with 15 bases left between them. Germline CDR1 KGHDR, CDR2 SFDVKD. This CDR3 has 17 residues. The DNA for the CDR3 is TGTGCCACCAGTGATTTGAAAATCGTAGGGACTACAGATACGCAGTATTTT. Protein: CATSDLKIVGTTDTQYF.

A single count supports this clone. This chain connects TRBV29-1 to TRBJ1-2, with unresolved D. Germline loops: CDR1 SQVTM, CDR2 ANQGSEA. The CDR3 has 15 amino acids. The germline V and J ends were trimmed by 0 bases and 6 bases, with 17 bases remaining between them. CDR3 region: CSVEDFSGIRDGYTF. The CDR3 nucleotides read TGCAGCGTTGAAGATTTCTCGGGGATAAGAGATGGCTACACCTTC.

The genes are TRBV25-1 and TRBJ1-1, with 10 bases lining up with TRBD1. This CDR3 comprises 15 residues. Trimming removed 4 bases from V and 0 bases from J; junction bases left unmatched: 2. The germline CDR1 and CDR2 sequences are MGHDK and SYGVNS. CDR3 region: CASSGDRGVNTEAFF. The CDR3 coding sequence is TGTGCCAGCAGTGGGGACAGGGGCGTGAACACTGAAGCTTTCTTT.

The chain couples TRBV5-4 to TRBJ1-1; D is unresolved. Trimming stripped 0 bases from V and 5 bases from J, with 8 bases between. This CDR3 has 13 residues. The germline V gene encodes CDR1 SGHNT and CDR2 YYREEE (reference sequence). As DNA, the CDR3 is TGTGCCAGCAGCTTGGCCGGGAGGACTGAAGCTTTCTTT. Protein: CASSLAGRTEAFF.

The genes are TRBV28 and TRBJ1-4, with unresolved D. V was clipped by 5 bases and J by 5 bases, with 12 bases between them. Germline CDR1 MDHEN, CDR2 SYDVKM. The CDR3 loop spans 14 amino acids. The CDR3 loop is CASSLGIPNEKLFF. In DNA, the CDR3 is TGTGCCAGCAGTCTAGGTATTCCCAATGAAAAACTGTTTTTT.

The chain has TRBV7-2 and TRBJ1-5; TRBD1 is a possible D gene (6 bases). The length of the CDR3 is 17 residues. The germline V gene has CDR1 SGHTA and CDR2 FQGNSA. V was shortened by 1 base and J by 4 bases, with 17 bases between the two germline ends. This chain's CDR3 is CASSLVGGGSSNQPQHF. The CDR3 DNA follows: TGTGCCAGCAGCTTAGTAGGGGGGGGCAGTTCTAATCAGCCCCAGCATTTT.

The rearrangement joins TRBV21-1 to TRBJ2-3; the D call in the table, TRBD2, was not verified against the DNA. TRBV21-1 is marked as a pseudogene. This CDR3 contains 15 residues. CDR3 protein: CASGLAGGPTDTQYF. In nucleotides, the CDR3 is TGTGCCAGCGGGTTAGCGGGAGGGCCCACAGATACGCAGTATTTT.

The DNA of the CDR3 is TGTGCCAGCAGCTTTACAGGGGGTAATGGCTACACCTTC. This sequence encodes CASSFTGGNGYTF. V is TRBV7-2 and J is TRBJ1-2, with TRBD1 matching 8 bases. Germline values: CDR1 SGHTA, CDR2 FQGNSA. The CDR3 extends over 13 amino acids. Trimming removed 3 bases from V and 6 bases from J; junction bases left unmatched: 3.

V gene TRBV19 combines with J gene TRBJ2-5, with 7 positions matching TRBD2. V lost 3 bases to trimming and J lost 3 bases; unmatched junction nucleotides: 7. Per the germline V gene, CDR1 is LNHDA and CDR2 is SQIVND (reference sequence). The CDR3 totals 15 residues. CDR3 DNA: TGTGCCAGTAGTATTACCGGGACTACAAAAGAGACCCAGTACTTC. Translation: CASSITGTTKETQYF. Using reference TRBV19 and TRBJ2-5 for the parts outside the CDR3, the full variable domain is DGGITQSPKYLFRKEGQNVTLSCEQNLNHDAMYWYRQDPGQGLRLIYYSQIVNDFQKGDIAEGYSVSREKKESFPLTVTSAQKNPTAFYLCASSITGTTKETQYFGPGTRLLVL.

The V and J genes are TRBV13 and TRBJ2-3, with a possible D match to TRBD1 (6 bases). The CDR3 consists of 17 residues. The V gene's germline CDR1 is PRHDT and CDR2 FYEKMQ (reference sequence). Trimming stripped 5 bases from V and 2 bases from J, with 20 bases between. CDR3 DNA: TGTGCCAGCAGCCCACGGGGCAAGGGGACATACACAGATACGCAGTATTTT. Protein: CASSPRGKGTYTDTQYF.

The chain has TRBV28 and TRBJ2-7; D gene unclear. Per the germline V gene, CDR1 is MDHEN and CDR2 is SYDVKM. Trimming cost V 7 bases and J 6 bases, with 19 bases left between them. The CDR3 spans 14 residues. Written as DNA, the CDR3 is TGTGCCAGCAACCCGTTCCCCGATCGGTCCGAGCAGTACTTC. It codes for CASNPFPDRSEQYF.

The chain carries TRBV30 and TRBJ1-1; 7 bases agree with TRBD1. Trimming took 0 bases from V and 4 from J; bases not matched to a gene: 5. CDR3 length: 14 residues. Germline V gene data show CDR1 as GTSNPN and CDR2 as SVGIG (reference sequence). CDR3: CAWSVQGLFTEAFF. CDR3 bases: TGTGCCTGGAGTGTACAGGGGCTTTTCACTGAAGCTTTCTTT. The full variable domain, with the rest looked up from reference TRBV30 and TRBJ1-1, is SQTIHQWPATLVQPVGSPLSLECTVEGTSNPNLYWYRQAAGRGLQLLFYSVGIGQISSEVPQNLSASRPQDRQFILSSKKLLLSDSGFYLCAWSVQGLFTEAFFGQGTRLTVV.

This chain joins TRBV28 and TRBJ1-5; perhaps TRBD1 as D (6 bases). CDR3 length: 15 amino acids. Germline V gives CDR1 MDHEN, CDR2 SYDVKM. With 3 bases removed from V and 3 bases from J, the gap between germline ends came to 12 bases. CDR3: CASSLEQGLNQPQHF. CDR3 bases: TGTGCCAGCAGTTTGGAACAGGGTCTCAATCAGCCCCAGCATTTT.

The V and J genes are TRBV5-4 and TRBJ2-2, with 13 bases matching TRBD2. With 2 bases clipped from V and 4 bases from J, the junction kept 8 bases outside the gene matches. The CDR3 runs to 18 residues. Germline CDR1 SGHNT, CDR2 YYREEE (reference sequence). CDR3 residues: CASSFDSGLAGLTGELFF. The CDR3 DNA follows: TGTGCCAGCAGCTTTGATTCGGGACTAGCGGGACTCACCGGGGAGCTGTTTTTT. Full variable domain (missing parts from reference TRBV5-4 and TRBJ2-2): ETGVTQSPTHLIKTRGQQVTLRCSSQSGHNTVSWYQQALGQGPQFIFQYYREEENGRGNFPPRFSGLQFPNYSSELNVNALELDDSALYLCASSFDSGLAGLTGELFFGEGSRLTVL.

J is TRBJ2-1 and V is TRBV6-2 or TRBV6-3; a possible D gene is TRBD2 (6 bases). Trimming stripped 5 bases from V and 7 bases from J, with 18 bases between. The CDR3 loop spans 15 amino acids. Germline CDR1 is MNHEY and CDR2 is SVGEGT. CDR3 sequence: CASSVFYGTYNEQFF. DNA of the CDR3: TGTGCCAGCAGTGTCTTTTATGGGACTTATAATGAGCAGTTCTTC.

The chain is built from TRBV5-1 and TRBJ2-1; a possible D gene is TRBD2 (5 bases). Germline V gives CDR1 SGHRS, CDR2 YFSETQ. This CDR3 has 11 residues. V shed 3 bases and J shed 7 bases, with 5 bases lying between them. The CDR3 loop reads CASSSGNEQFF. CDR3 bases: TGCGCCAGCAGCTCGGGAAATGAGCAGTTCTTC.

This chain links TRBV24-1 with TRBJ2-2; D is possibly TRBD1 (5 bases). The germline V gene has CDR1 KGHDR and CDR2 SFDVKD. Trimming removed 2 bases at V and 1 base at J, with 13 bases between. This CDR3 is 17 amino acids long. The DNA of the CDR3 is TGTGCCACCAGTGATTCCCAAGGGGCCCAGAACACCGGGGAGCTGTTTTTT. This gives the protein CATSDSQGAQNTGELFF.

This clone was detected once. A much larger clone sits a single nucleotide away, making a read error possible. The V call is TRBV11-2, the J call TRBJ2-5, with 12 nucleotides matching TRBD2. Germline V gene sequence: CDR1 SGHAT, CDR2 FQNNGV. V dropped 5 bases and J dropped 1; count of bases not matched to a gene: 2. The CDR3 length is 15 residues. This CDR3 is CASSPGLAGQETQYF. CDR3 bases: TGTGCCAGCAGCCCGGGACTAGCGGGCCAAGAGACCCAGTACTTC.

This chain uses TRBV11-3 with TRBJ2-1, with 11 bases matching TRBD2. Trimming took 2 bases from V and 4 from J; bases not matched to a gene: 1. The germline CDR1 and CDR2 sequences are SGHNT and YENEEA. The CDR3 spans 15 residues. The CDR3 loop is CASSLLAGGYNEQFF. DNA for the CDR3: TGTGCCAGCAGCTTATTAGCGGGAGGGTACAATGAGCAGTTCTTC. Complete variable domain (other parts from reference TRBV11-3 and TRBJ2-1): EAGVVQSPRYKIIEKKQPVAFWCNPISGHNTLYWYLQNLGQGPELLIRYENEEAVDDSQLPKDRFSAERLKGVDSTLKIQPAELGDSAVYLCASSLLAGGYNEQFFGPGTRLTVL.

The chain links TRBV7-9 to TRBJ2-1; 10 nucleotides align to TRBD2. Germline-derived CDR1 and CDR2 are SEHNR and FQNEAQ (reference sequence). The CDR3 length is 15 residues. The trim removed 5 bases at V and 7 bases at J, leaving 8 bases unmatched. The CDR3: CASSHRLAGENEQFF. The CDR3 bases are TGTGCCAGCAGCCATAGACTAGCGGGCGAGAATGAGCAGTTCTTC.

On this clone itself: Other DNA sequences of this sample code for an identical CDR3. The chain employs TRBV6-1 and TRBJ2-1, with TRBD2 matching over 12 bases. The CDR3 runs 16 residues. V shed 4 bases, J shed 2 bases, and the junction held 3 bases outside the gene matches. Germline V gene sequence: CDR1 MNHNS, CDR2 SASEGT. This CDR3 is CASSGRLAGAYNEQFF. Here the CDR3 DNA reads TGTGCCAGCAGTGGCAGACTAGCGGGAGCCTACAATGAGCAGTTCTTC.

J is TRBJ2-7 and V is TRBV27, with 15 bases fitting TRBD2. The junction had 0 bases not matched to a gene; V was cut back by 6 bases and J by 0 bases. The length of the CDR3 is 15 residues. Germline V gives CDR1 MNHEY, CDR2 SMNVEV (reference sequence). CDR3 sequence reads: CASRGLAGGSYEQYF. The CDR3 bases are TGTGCCAGCAGGGGACTAGCGGGGGGCTCCTACGAGCAGTACTTC.

This clone was counted once. The chain is built from TRBV4-2 and TRBJ2-7, with D perhaps TRBD1 (6 bases). The CDR3 consists of 14 residues. V was cut by 1 base and J by 0 bases, with 7 bases left in between. Germline V lookup: CDR1 LGHNA, CDR2 YNFKEQ. CDR3 nucleotide sequence: TGTGCCAGCAGCCAAGGGACAGCCTCCTACGAGCAGTACTTC. This sequence encodes CASSQGTASYEQYF.

The V and J genes are TRBV28 and TRBJ1-5; 7 bases map to TRBD1. CDR1 MDHEN and CDR2 SYDVKM come from the germline V gene. V lost 2 bases to trimming and J lost 7 bases; unmatched junction nucleotides: 5. The CDR3 loop spans 14 amino acids. CDR3: CASSLGQDRQPQHF. The CDR3 nucleotides are TGTGCCAGCAGTTTAGGACAGGATAGACAGCCCCAGCATTTT.

This rearrangement joins TRBV2 to TRBJ1-5; TRBD1 might be the D (6 bases). The V and J ends lost 6 bases and 2 bases respectively, with 17 bases between them. Germline V gene lookup returns CDR1 SNHLY and CDR2 FYNNEI. The CDR3 extends over 16 amino acids. The CDR3 reads CASRGTPGAGNQPQHF. CDR3 nucleotides: TGTGCCAGCAGAGGGACCCCAGGGGCGGGCAATCAGCCCCAGCATTTT. Looking up the rest from reference TRBV2 and TRBJ1-5 gives the full variable domain: EPEVTQTPSHQVTQMGQEVILRCVPISNHLYFYWYRQILGQKVEFLVSFYNNEISEKSEIFDDQFSVERPDGSNFTLKIRSTKLEDSAMYFCASRGTPGAGNQPQHFGDGTRLSIL.